The rows below give T cell receptor beta chains drawn from one sample of a study of cytomegalovirus exposure and HLA in healthy donors. Clones were read by immunoSEQ multiplex PCR, and TCRdb kept only the in-frame ones, dropping some. Among 240,000 or so clones, around 87% were seen once, and the ten largest hold around 1.2%. The sequenced sample consisted of PBMCs. These receptor sequences come from a woman aged 25 to 45 in good health and CMV-seropositive. The CDR3 runs from the conserved cysteine through the conserved F or W. D genes are given only for firm matches. The size entry is marked missing in some rows and otherwise reads once, few, many or a size class.

CDR3: CASSAWGGSNTGELFF
DNA: TGTGCCAGCAGTGCGTGGGGGGGGTCGAACACCGGGGAGCTGTTTTTT
J: TRBJ2-2
V: TRBV27
size: .
D: TRBD2

CDR3: CASSDNTMGGEQFF
DNA: TGTGCCAGCAGTGATAATACAATGGGGGGTGAGCAGTTCTTC
J: TRBJ2-1
V: TRBV6-5
size: .
D: .

CDR3: CASSFPTGPLTGELFF
DNA: TGTGCCAGCAGTTTCCCGACAGGCCCACTCACCGGGGAGCTGTTTTTT
J: TRBJ2-2
V: TRBV27
size: .
D: .

CDR3: CASTPKGAKHGYTF
DNA: TGTGCCAGCACCCCTAAAGGGGCGAAGCATGGCTACACCTTC
J: TRBJ1-2
V: TRBV7-9
size: .
D: .

CDR3: CASRLGQGTDTQYF
DNA: TGCGCCAGCAGACTCGGACAGGGCACAGATACGCAGTATTTT
J: TRBJ2-3
V: TRBV5-1
size: .
D: TRBD1

CDR3: CVTQTKTTGGNTIYF
DNA: TGTGTCACCCAGACCAAAACGACAGGGGGAAACACCATATATTTT
J: TRBJ1-3
V: TRBV6-1
size: .
D: TRBD1

CDR3: CASSDRTGGWSDTQYF
DNA: TGCGCCAGCAGTGACCGGACAGGGGGCTGGTCAGATACGCAGTATTTT
J: TRBJ2-3
V: TRBV10-2
size: .
D: TRBD1

CDR3: CASRSGMRTIEETQYF
DNA: TGTGCCAGCCGCTCCGGGATGCGGACGATAGAAGAGACCCAGTACTTC
J: TRBJ2-5
V: TRBV2
size: .
D: .

CDR3: CAWGRGGNQPQHF
DNA: TGTGCCTGGGGCAGGGGAGGCAATCAGCCCCAGCATTTT
J: TRBJ1-5
V: TRBV30
size: .
D: .

CDR3: CASSQDPTRNTEAFF
DNA: TGTGCCAGCAGCCAAGATCCAACGAGGAACACTGAAGCTTTCTTT
J: TRBJ1-1
V: TRBV4-2
size: .
D: .

CDR3: CASSEYETSGKNIQYF
DNA: TGTGCCAGCAGTGAATACGAGACTAGCGGCAAAAACATTCAGTACTTC
J: TRBJ2-4
V: TRBV25-1
size: few
D: TRBD2

CDR3: CASSSQGQGGTEAFF
DNA: TGCGCCAGCAGCTCCCAAGGACAGGGGGGCACTGAAGCTTTCTTT
J: TRBJ1-1
V: TRBV5-1
size: .
D: TRBD1

CDR3: CASSLRPDSHGYTF
DNA: TGTGCCAGCAGCTTAAGGCCCGACAGCCATGGCTACACCTTC
J: TRBJ1-2
V: TRBV7-3
size: .
D: .

CDR3: CASSYSGQGSYTF
DNA: TGCGCCAGCAGCTACTCGGGACAGGGCTCCTACACCTTC
J: TRBJ1-2
V: TRBV5-1
size: .
D: TRBD1

CDR3: CASSPRTSYEQYF
DNA: TGTGCCAGCTCCCCCAGGACATCCTACGAGCAGTACTTC
J: TRBJ2-7
V: TRBV6-5
size: .
D: .

CDR3: CASSYIGSSYNEQFF
DNA: TGTGCCAGCAGTTATATCGGTAGCTCCTACAATGAGCAGTTCTTC
J: TRBJ2-1
V: TRBV6-6
size: .
D: .

CDR3: CASSGATGYREKLFF
DNA: TGTGCCAGCAGTGGAGCGACAGGGTATCGTGAAAAACTGTTTTTT
J: TRBJ1-4
V: TRBV6-1
size: .
D: TRBD1

CDR3: CASESRDYTFSYNEQFF
DNA: TGTGCCAGCGAGTCCCGGGACTACACTTTCTCCTACAATGAGCAGTTCTTC
J: TRBJ2-1
V: TRBV19
size: .
D: TRBD2

CDR3: CASVHYSNQPQHF
DNA: TGTGCTAGTGTCCACTATAGCAATCAGCCCCAGCATTTT
J: TRBJ1-5
V: TRBV12-5
size: .
D: .

CDR3: CASSSDRKSEQYF
DNA: TGCGCCAGCAGCTCGGACAGAAAGTCCGAGCAGTACTTC
J: TRBJ2-7
V: TRBV5-1
size: .
D: .

CDR3: CASSKGTGEDIQYF
DNA: TGCGCCAGCAGCAAAGGGACAGGTGAAGACATTCAGTACTTC
J: TRBJ2-4
V: TRBV4-1
size: .
D: TRBD1

CDR3: CASSPGGERSLGELFF
DNA: TGTGCCAGCTCACCAGGCGGGGAAAGGAGTCTGGGGGAGCTGTTTTTT
J: TRBJ2-2
V: TRBV18
size: .
D: .

CDR3: CASSLYPFSGNTIYF
DNA: TGTGCCAGCAGTTTGTATCCCTTCAGTGGAAACACCATATATTTT
J: TRBJ1-3
V: TRBV27
size: .
D: .

CDR3: CASSEPLTDTQYF
DNA: TGTGCCAGCAGCGAGCCTCTCACAGATACGCAGTATTTT
J: TRBJ2-3
V: TRBV9
size: .
D: .

CDR3: CSVEGGSTDTQYF
DNA: TGCAGCGTTGAAGGCGGAAGCACAGATACGCAGTATTTT
J: TRBJ2-3
V: TRBV29-1
size: .
D: .

CDR3: CASSEAYRVGSQVEQFF
DNA: TGTGCCAGCAGCGAGGCCTACAGGGTAGGTAGCCAGGTTGAGCAGTTCTTC
J: TRBJ2-1
V: TRBV25-1
size: .
D: .

CDR3: CASSQPVGTGHGAFF
DNA: TGTGCCAGCTCCCAACCAGTAGGGACAGGTCATGGAGCTTTCTTT
J: TRBJ1-1
V: TRBV18
size: .
D: TRBD1

CDR3: CASQGSDDGYTF
DNA: TGCGCCAGTCAGGGGAGTGATGATGGCTACACCTTC
J: TRBJ1-2
V: TRBV10-1
size: few
D: .

CDR3: CAGSGSGSSNYGYTF
DNA: TGTGCCGGTTCGGGGTCGGGGAGCTCTAACTATGGCTACACCTTC
J: TRBJ1-2
V: TRBV2
size: .
D: .

CDR3: CASSDAAGEGGYTF
DNA: TGTGCCAGCTCAGACGCGGCAGGGGAAGGTGGCTACACCTTC
J: TRBJ1-2
V: TRBV18
size: .
D: .